This TCR beta chain stems from a study of blood T cell repertoires in COVID-19. Study details: T cells, B-cell-depleted T cells, or PBMCs provided the cDNA or gDNA that served as material.

This CDR3 is 16 amino acids long. V shed 6 bases and J 6 bases; nucleotides not matched to a gene: 8. Germline V gives CDR1 SNHLY, CDR2 FYNNEI. The study recruited people aged about 18 to 90 years across 24 US areas. Recovered participants had two consecutive negative NP/OP PCR tests, healthcare professional clearance, or symptom resolution. Original handling: Reference gene primer amplification yielded estimated nucleated cell counts. Some clones are missing from TCRdb's copy, which holds only in-frame ones; the method was immunoSEQ multiplex PCR. D and trimming come from the DNA, and the V and J calls and clone size come from that table. The table includes tens of thousands of clones, more than 70% detected once.

The sample comprised PBMCs or T cells enriched from blood (not recorded which). The receptor comes from a woman in her forties who had recovered from COVID-19. This rearrangement joins TRBV2 to TRBJ1-6; the match to TRBD1 covers 10 bases. For the CDR3, the DNA is TGTGCCAGCAGGATACGACAGGGGGCGAGTAATTCACCCCTCCACTTT. This gives the protein CASRIRQGASNSPLHF.